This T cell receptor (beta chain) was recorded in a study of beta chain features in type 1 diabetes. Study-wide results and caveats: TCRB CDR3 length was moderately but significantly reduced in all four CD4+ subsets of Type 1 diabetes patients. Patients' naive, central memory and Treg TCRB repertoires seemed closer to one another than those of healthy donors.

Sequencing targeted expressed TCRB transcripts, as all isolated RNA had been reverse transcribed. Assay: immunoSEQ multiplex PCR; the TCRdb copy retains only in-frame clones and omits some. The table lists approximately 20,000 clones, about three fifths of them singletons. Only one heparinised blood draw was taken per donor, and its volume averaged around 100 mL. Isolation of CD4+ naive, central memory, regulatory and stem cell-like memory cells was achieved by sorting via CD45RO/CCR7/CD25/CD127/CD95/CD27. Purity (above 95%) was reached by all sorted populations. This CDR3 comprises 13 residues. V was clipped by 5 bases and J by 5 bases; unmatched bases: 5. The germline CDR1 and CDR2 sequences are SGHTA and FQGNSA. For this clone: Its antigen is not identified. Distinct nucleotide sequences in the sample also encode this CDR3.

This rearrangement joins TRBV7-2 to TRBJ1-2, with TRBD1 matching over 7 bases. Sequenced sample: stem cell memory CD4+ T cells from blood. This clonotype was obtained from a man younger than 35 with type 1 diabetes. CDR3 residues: CASSAGQAYGYTF. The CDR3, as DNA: TGTGCCAGCAGCGCTGGACAGGCTTATGGCTACACCTTC. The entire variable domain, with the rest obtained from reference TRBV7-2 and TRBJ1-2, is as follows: GAGVSQSPSNKVTEKGKDVELRCDPISGHTALYWYRQSLGQGLEFLIYFQGNSAPDKSGLPSDRFSAERTGGSVSTLTIQRTQQEDSAVYLCASSAGQAYGYTFGSGTRLTVV.